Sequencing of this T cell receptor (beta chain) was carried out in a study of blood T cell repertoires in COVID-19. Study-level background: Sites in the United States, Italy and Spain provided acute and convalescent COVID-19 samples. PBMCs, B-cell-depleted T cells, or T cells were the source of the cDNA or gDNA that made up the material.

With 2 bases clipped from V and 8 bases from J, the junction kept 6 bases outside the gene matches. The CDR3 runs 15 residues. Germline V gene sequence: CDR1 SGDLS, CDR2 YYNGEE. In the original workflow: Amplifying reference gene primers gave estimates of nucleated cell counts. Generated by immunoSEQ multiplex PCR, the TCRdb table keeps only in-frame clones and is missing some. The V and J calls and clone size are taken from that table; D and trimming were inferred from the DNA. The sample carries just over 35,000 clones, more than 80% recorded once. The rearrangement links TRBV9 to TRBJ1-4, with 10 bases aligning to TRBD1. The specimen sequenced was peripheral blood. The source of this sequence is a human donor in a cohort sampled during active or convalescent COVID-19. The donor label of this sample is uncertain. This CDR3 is CASSVTGTGVEKLFF. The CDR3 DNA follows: TGTGCCAGCAGCGTCACCGGGACAGGGGTCGAAAAACTGTTTTTT. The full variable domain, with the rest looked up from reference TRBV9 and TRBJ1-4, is DSGVTQTPKHLITATGQRVTLRCSPRSGDLSVYWYQQSLDQGLQFLIQYYNGEERAKGNILERFSAQQFPDLHSELNLSSLELGDSALYFCASSVTGTGVEKLFFGSGTQLSVL.